These 32 T cell receptor beta chains share one sample of origin, sequenced in a study of cytomegalovirus exposure and HLA in healthy donors. Researchers ran the PCR with 60 Vbeta and 13 Jbeta primers. This table comes from immunoSEQ multiplex PCR, and its TCRdb copy is limited to in-frame clones, with some not included. The sample shows 120,000 or so clones, around 68% of them seen only once. The sequenced sample was PBMCs. Receptors were obtained from a man aged 35 to 55 in good health and CMV-seropositive.

This clone appeared a few times. The V gene is TRBV2, the J gene TRBJ2-5; the match to TRBD2 covers 7 bases. Per germline, CDR1 SNHLY and CDR2 FYNNEI. The CDR3 is made up of 12 amino acids. J was trimmed by 4 bases and V by 10 bases; bases with no gene match: 6. The CDR3 region has the DNA TGTGCCACCCTAGCGGAGGGAGAGACCCAGTACTTC. Its protein product is CATLAEGETQYF.

The chain uses TRBV28 and TRBJ2-5; 11 bases are a match to TRBD2. After removal of 7 bases from V and 4 bases from J, the junction contained 8 bases not matched to a gene. The V gene's germline CDR1 is MDHEN and CDR2 SYDVKM. The CDR3 has 15 amino acids. The CDR3 region is CASNLGTSGSETQYF. As DNA, the CDR3 is TGTGCCAGCAACCTCGGGACTAGCGGTTCAGAGACCCAGTACTTC.

The chain carries TRBV5-1 and TRBJ2-2, with D perhaps matching TRBD2 (5 bases). Trimming took 4 bases from V and 5 from J, leaving 15 bases between them. CDR3 length equals 15 residues. The germline CDR1 and CDR2 sequences are SGHRS and YFSETQ. CDR3 DNA: TGCGCCAGCAGCCGTTCCGGAGGAGAGACCGGGGAGCTGTTTTTT. Its translation: CASSRSGGETGELFF.

CDR3 region: CASARAGAYHEQYF. CDR3 DNA: TGTGCCAGCGCCCGAGCTGGGGCTTACCACGAGCAGTACTTC. The rearrangement uses TRBV18 and TRBJ2-7, with D possibly matching TRBD1 (5 bases). Per germline, CDR1 KGHSH and CDR2 LQKENI. This CDR3 has 14 amino acids. The V and J ends lost 8 bases and 5 bases respectively, with 19 bases between them.

The chain joins TRBV4-2 to TRBJ2-7; 8 positions agree with TRBD2. Germline assignment: CDR1 LGHNA and CDR2 YNFKEQ. V lost 2 bases to trimming and J lost 5 bases; unmatched junction nucleotides: 11. This CDR3 comprises 16 residues. CDR3 nucleotides: TGTGCCAGCAGCCAACTGGGAGCGGGAGTAACGCACGAGCAGTACTTC. Translation: CASSQLGAGVTHEQYF.

A single count supports this clone. This chain links TRBV27 with TRBJ2-2; maybe TRBD1 (7 bases). The germline V and J ends were trimmed by 6 bases and 7 bases, with 24 bases remaining between them. The CDR3 length is 17 residues. CDR1 and CDR2 from the germline V gene are MNHEY and SMNVEV (reference sequence). Here the CDR3 DNA reads TGTGCCAGCAGCCCCCTAGGGACAGCGACGGGGGTCGGGGAGCTGTTTTTT. Protein product: CASSPLGTATGVGELFF.

V and J are TRBV5-8 and TRBJ2-7; the match to TRBD1 covers 8 bases. CDR3 length: 14 residues. J gave up 2 bases and V 4 bases, and 5 bases lay outside the gene matches. Germline V gene data show CDR1 as SGHTS and CDR2 as YDEGEE. The CDR3 here is CASSPRTGPYEQYF. The CDR3 DNA reads as TGTGCCAGCAGCCCAAGGACAGGGCCCTACGAGCAGTACTTC.

The gene calls are TRBV11-2 and TRBJ1-1; a possible D gene is TRBD1 (6 bases). Germline CDR1 is SGHAT and CDR2 is FQNNGV. This CDR3 is built from 15 residues. V lost 1 base, J lost 0 bases, and 9 bases lay in between. CDR3 residues: CASSLAGTLNTEAFF. In DNA, the CDR3 is TGTGCCAGCAGCTTAGCCGGGACACTGAACACTGAAGCTTTCTTT.

The CDR3 nucleotides are TGTGCTAGTGGTTTGTTTGATCACAGGGCCAATGAGCAGTTCTTC. It encodes CASGLFDHRANEQFF. This chain connects TRBV12-5 to TRBJ2-1, with D possibly being TRBD1 (6 bases). Trimming removed 2 bases at V and 6 bases at J, with 14 bases between. The CDR3 has 15 amino acids. Germline assignment: CDR1 LGHNT and CDR2 FRNRAP.

The chain combines TRBV7-8 with TRBJ1-5; no definite D call. Trimming took 7 bases from V and 5 from J, leaving 15 bases between them. This CDR3 comprises 14 residues. Looked up from germline, CDR1 is SGHVS and CDR2 is FQNEAQ. CDR3 in DNA: TGTGCCAGCACTCTCGGGAAGGGCGATCAGCCCCAGCATTTT. Protein: CASTLGKGDQPQHF.

This sequence joins TRBV5-4 and TRBJ2-1, with a possible D match to TRBD2 (6 bases). The V and J ends lost 1 base and 2 bases respectively, with 10 bases between them. The CDR3 runs 15 residues. The V gene's germline CDR1 is SGHNT and CDR2 YYREEE (reference sequence). Here the CDR3 reads CASSLPAGPYNEQFF. CDR3 coding DNA: TGTGCCAGCAGCTTGCCGGCGGGGCCCTACAATGAGCAGTTCTTC.

This chain connects TRBV27 to TRBJ1-1; 12 bases line up with TRBD1. This CDR3 has 17 amino acids. Looked up from germline, CDR1 is MNHEY and CDR2 is SMNVEV (reference sequence). V was pared by 10 bases and J by 4 bases, with 16 bases of the junction left unmatched. The CDR3 DNA reads TGTGCCATTGCGAAGACCGGGACAGGGGGCGTTGGCACTGAAGCTTTCTTT. This sequence encodes CAIAKTGTGGVGTEAFF.

The chain uses TRBV28 and TRBJ2-7, with D possibly matching TRBD2 (5 bases). V shed 5 bases and J shed 7 bases, with 21 bases lying between them. The CDR3 sequence is 15 residues long. CDR1 and CDR2 from the germline V gene are MDHEN and SYDVKM. In nucleotides, the CDR3 is TGTGCCAGCAGTCCCCGGACTGCAGGTGCCATAGAGCAGTACTTC. Its translation: CASSPRTAGAIEQYF.

The chain is built from TRBV18 and TRBJ2-7; D might be TRBD2 (6 bases). V was trimmed by 6 bases and J by 0 bases, leaving 15 bases between them. The CDR3 is made up of 15 amino acids. The germline CDR1 and CDR2 sequences are KGHSH and LQKENI. This CDR3 reads CASSKETGVSYEQYF. CDR3 sequence (DNA): TGTGCCAGCTCGAAGGAAACGGGGGTCTCCTACGAGCAGTACTTC.

The chain recombines TRBV27 with TRBJ1-2; 7 bases fit TRBD1. Germline V gene data show CDR1 as MNHEY and CDR2 as SMNVEV (reference sequence). Trimming took 6 bases from V and 2 from J; bases not matched to a gene: 0. This CDR3 contains 12 residues. CDR3 loop: CASRTGNYGYTF. The CDR3 bases are TGTGCCAGCAGGACAGGGAACTATGGCTACACCTTC.

This clone occurred a few times. The chain uses TRBV11-2 and TRBJ2-1; TRBD2 matches at 7 bases. The V and J ends lost 1 base and 4 bases, in that order; junction bases with no gene match: 4. Germline V gives CDR1 SGHAT, CDR2 FQNNGV. The CDR3 covers 15 residues. CDR3 bases: TGTGCCAGCAGCTTAGCGGGACTAACGTACAATGAGCAGTTCTTC. This gives the protein CASSLAGLTYNEQFF.

The chain combines TRBV11-2 with TRBJ2-2; perhaps TRBD1 as D (6 bases). V lost 5 bases to trimming and J lost 5 bases, with 15 bases between them. The germline V gene has CDR1 SGHAT and CDR2 FQNNGV. CDR3 length: 15 residues. CDR3: CASSPPGASTGELFF. In DNA, the CDR3 is TGTGCCAGCAGCCCGCCAGGGGCTTCAACCGGGGAGCTGTTTTTT.

This clone has a single count. This chain links TRBV7-3 with TRBJ2-3; 12 bases map to TRBD2. V gave up 5 bases and J gave up 5 bases; unmatched junction bases: 2. The CDR3 consists of 14 residues. Germline CDR1 is SGHTA and CDR2 is FQGTGA. The DNA for the CDR3 is TGTGCCAGCAGCCTGGGACTAGCGGGAGATACGCAGTATTTT. Residues: CASSLGLAGDTQYF.

Turning to this clone: This same CDR3 is encoded by further DNA sequences in the sample. The chain joins TRBV19 to TRBJ1-5, with TRBD1 matching 7 bases. In germline, CDR1 is LNHDA, CDR2 SQIVND (reference sequence). CDR3 length equals 13 residues. V was clipped by 4 bases and J by 5 bases; unmatched bases: 2. The CDR3 region has the DNA TGTGCCAGTAGTAGGGACAGATATCAGCCCCAGCATTTT. This gives the protein CASSRDRYQPQHF.

The rearrangement links TRBV7-2 to TRBJ2-3; the D is unclear. Trimming took off 2 bases at V and 12 bases at J, with 15 bases between the two ends. CDR1 is SGHTA, CDR2 FQGNSA, per germline. The CDR3 covers 13 residues. The CDR3 region has the DNA TGTGCCAGCAGCTTAAAGTTGCAGGAATCACAGTATTTT. Translation: CASSLKLQESQYF.

This clone has just one count. CDR3 in DNA: TGCAGCGTTGCTAGTCCAGATACGCAGTATTTT. It yields the protein CSVASPDTQYF. The V call is TRBV29-1, the J call TRBJ2-3; D uncertain. Germline V lookup: CDR1 SQVTM, CDR2 ANQGSEA. Trimming cost V 4 bases and J 4 bases, with 6 bases left between them. The CDR3 is 11 amino acids.

V and J are TRBV7-8 and TRBJ2-7; 7 positions match TRBD2. Per germline, CDR1 SGHVS and CDR2 FQNEAQ. With V trimmed by 1 base and J by 0 bases, 3 bases remained unmatched. This CDR3 region has 15 residues. The CDR3 region has the DNA TGTGCCAGCAGCTTAGGCGGGAGCCGCTCCTACGAGCAGTACTTC. Encoded protein: CASSLGGSRSYEQYF. Drawing the rest from reference TRBV7-8 and TRBJ2-7, the complete variable domain is GAGVSQSPRYKVAKRGQDVALRCDPISGHVSLFWYQQALGQGPEFLTYFQNEAQLDKSGLPSDRFFAERPEGSVSTLKIQRTQQEDSAVYLCASSLGGSRSYEQYFGPGTRLTVT.

There are a few counts of this clone. This sequence joins TRBV30 and TRBJ1-3; D gene unclear. Germline CDR1 reads GTSNPN; CDR2 reads SVGIG (reference sequence). V lost 3 bases and J 0 bases, leaving 9 bases between the germline ends. The CDR3 spans 14 residues. The CDR3, as DNA: TGTGCCTGGAGCAGGCAGGCCTCTGGAAACACCATATATTTT. Its protein is CAWSRQASGNTIYF.

The V call is TRBV7-2, the J call TRBJ2-3, with 12 bases matching TRBD2. Germline loops: CDR1 SGHTA, CDR2 FQGNSA. V lost 5 bases, J lost 4 bases, and 13 bases stayed unmatched. This CDR3 region has 18 residues. The CDR3 loop is CASSPGVPSGRGADTQYF. In nucleotides, the CDR3 is TGTGCCAGCAGCCCAGGGGTTCCTAGCGGGAGGGGAGCAGATACGCAGTATTTT.

This clone was counted once. This sequence joins TRBV5-1 and TRBJ2-7, with 14 bases identical to TRBD2. V gave up 4 bases and J gave up 3 bases; unmatched junction bases: 6. Germline values: CDR1 SGHRS, CDR2 YFSETQ. This CDR3 has 16 residues. The CDR3 loop is CASSRGTSGRNYEQYF. The CDR3 DNA follows: TGCGCCAGCAGCCGGGGGACTAGCGGGAGAAACTACGAGCAGTACTTC.

This chain joins TRBV7-7 and TRBJ2-2; 16 bases are shared with TRBD2. CDR1 is SSHAT and CDR2 is FNYEAQ in the germline V gene (reference sequence). V was clipped by 5 bases and J by 6 bases; unmatched bases: 3. The CDR3 has 16 amino acids. Here the CDR3 reads CASSPGLAGGAGELFF. The CDR3 DNA follows: TGTGCCAGCAGCCCGGGACTAGCGGGGGGGGCCGGGGAGCTGTTTTTT.

The V gene is TRBV5-1, the J gene TRBJ1-5; 11 nucleotides line up with TRBD1. There are 16 residues in the CDR3. From germline, CDR1 is SGHRS and CDR2 YFSETQ. Trimming at V came to 0 bases and at J to 4 bases, leaving 3 bases not matched to a gene. As DNA, the CDR3 is TGCGCCAGCAGCTTGGGTGGACAGGGGGCTAATCAGCCCCAGCATTTT. Translation: CASSLGGQGANQPQHF.

V and J are TRBV25-1 and TRBJ1-4, with D tentatively TRBD1 (6 bases). Trimming pared 6 bases from V and 6 bases from J, leaving 11 bases between. The CDR3 is made up of 13 amino acids. The germline gives CDR1 MGHDK, CDR2 SYGVNS. The CDR3 region has the DNA TGTGCCAGCAGGGGGGCAGGGGATGAAAAACTGTTTTTT. It yields the protein CASRGAGDEKLFF.

Written as DNA, the CDR3 is TGTGCCAGTAGTATACAGGGGAATGCGATCACTGAAGCTTTCTTT. Translation: CASSIQGNAITEAFF. The chain uses TRBV19 and TRBJ1-1, with D possibly matching TRBD1 (6 bases). V lost 2 bases to trimming and J lost 4 bases, with 14 bases between them. Germline CDR1 reads LNHDA; CDR2 reads SQIVND (reference sequence). The length of the CDR3 is 15 residues.

The chain carries TRBV4-3 and TRBJ2-7, with no clear D. The CDR3 covers 19 residues. V was cut by 0 bases and J by 0 bases, with 21 bases left in between. CDR1 LGHNA and CDR2 YSLEER come from the germline V gene. This CDR3 reads CASSQDLNGAPLSSYEQYF. The CDR3 coding sequence is TGCGCCAGCAGCCAAGATCTGAACGGAGCCCCATTAAGCTCCTACGAGCAGTACTTC.

This chain connects TRBV6-1 to TRBJ2-7; D gene ambiguous. The CDR3 consists of 13 residues. V gave up 2 bases and J gave up 9 bases, with 14 bases separating them. The V gene's germline CDR1 is MNHNS and CDR2 SASEGT. The chain's CDR3 is CASSEYGPVGQYF. In DNA, the CDR3 is TGTGCCAGCAGTGAATATGGGCCGGTGGGGCAGTACTTC.

The gene calls are TRBV28 and TRBJ1-2; the D gene is possibly TRBD1 (5 bases). The CDR3 length is 13 residues. Germline assignment: CDR1 MDHEN and CDR2 SYDVKM. The V gene lost 4 bases and the J gene lost 8 bases, with 14 bases spanning the gap. CDR3 region: CASSSAGPGGYTF. CDR3 DNA sequence: TGTGCCAGCAGTTCAGCAGGGCCAGGAGGCTACACCTTC.